These 8 T cell receptor beta chains were sequenced from one sample in a study of CD8 T cells in Susac syndrome. Reverse transcription used about 0.5 to 1 ug RNA and random hexamers. A single record per CDR3 protein comes from TCRdb applying MiXCR to the immunoSEQ multiplex PCR reads. The sample holds roughly 110,000 distinct CDR3 sequences, approximately 93% seen once. The source material was CD8+ T cells from PBMCs. The receptors stem from a human donor with Susac syndrome.

The chain has TRBV9 and TRBJ2-5, with 7 bases fitting TRBD1. The V gene's germline CDR1 is SGDLS and CDR2 YYNGEE. This CDR3 has 15 residues. J lost 2 bases, V lost 3 bases, and 7 bases had no gene match. CDR3 sequence: CASSAGQQGQETQYF. The CDR3 DNA reads as TGTGCCAGCAGCGCGGGACAGCAAGGACAAGAGACCCAGTACTTC.

V usage is TRBV9 and J usage is TRBJ2-1; TRBD2 matches at 8 bases. The V segment lost 2 bases and the J segment 11 bases; nucleotides outside the gene matches: 9. The V gene's germline CDR1 is SGDLS and CDR2 YYNGEE. CDR3 length: 14 residues. CDR3 residues: CASSVGGGTQQQFF. CDR3 bases: TGTGCCAGCAGCGTCGGGGGGGGTACCCAGCAGCAGTTCTTC.

V is TRBV24-1 and J is TRBJ1-2, with D maybe TRBD1 (6 bases). The CDR3 length is 13 residues. The germline V gene has CDR1 KGHDR and CDR2 SFDVKD. V lost 7 bases, J lost 4 bases, and 12 bases lay in between. The CDR3 here is CATSQGNGYGYTF. The CDR3 region has the DNA TGTGCCACCAGCCAGGGGAACGGCTATGGCTACACCTTC.

CDR3 amino acids: CASSLQLGDGNTIYF. In DNA, the CDR3 is TGTGCCAGCAGCTTGCAATTAGGGGATGGAAACACCATATATTTT. V gene TRBV5-4 combines with J gene TRBJ1-3; tentative D call: TRBD1 (5 bases). The CDR3 extends over 15 amino acids. Germline assignment: CDR1 SGHNT and CDR2 YYREEE (reference sequence). Between the trimmed V and J ends, which lost 1 base and 3 bases, there was a span of 11 bases.

The V and J genes are TRBV10-3 and TRBJ2-1; D is tentatively TRBD1 or TRBD2 (6 bases each). This CDR3 comprises 15 residues. Germline V CDR1 and CDR2: ENHRY, SYGVKD. V was cut by 0 bases and J by 8 bases, with 14 bases left in between. CDR3 DNA: TGTGCCATCAGTGAGTCGTCTGAGAGGGGGGATGAGCAGTTCTTC. It specifies CAISESSERGDEQFF.

V usage is TRBV15 and J usage is TRBJ2-2; D is unclear. V was cut by 3 bases and J by 7 bases, with 9 bases left in between. CDR3 length equals 13 residues. The germline gives CDR1 LNHNV, CDR2 YYDKDF (reference sequence). The CDR3 is CATSSNLDGELFF. CDR3 DNA sequence: TGTGCCACCAGCAGTAACCTCGACGGGGAGCTGTTTTTT.

This chain connects TRBV9 to TRBJ2-5; no reliable D call. CDR3 length: 13 amino acids. V gave up 2 bases and J gave up 3 bases, with 8 bases separating them. Germline loops: CDR1 SGDLS, CDR2 YYNGEE. The CDR3: CASSVSREETQYF. Written as DNA, the CDR3 is TGTGCCAGCAGCGTGAGTAGGGAAGAGACCCAGTACTTC.

The rearrangement links TRBV4-1 to TRBJ1-2; no clear D. The CDR3 length is 15 residues. Deletions cut 2 bases from V and 6 bases from J, with 16 bases between. Germline V gene lookup returns CDR1 MGHRA and CDR2 YSYEKL. The CDR3 DNA reads as TGCGCCAGCAGCCAAAGACTGGGAAATTCGGATGGCTACACCTTC. Its protein product is CASSQRLGNSDGYTF.